One and the same sample provided the 15 T cell receptor beta chains below, sequenced in a study of radiation and T cells in renal cell carcinoma. Using immunoSEQ multiplex PCR, the repertoire was profiled, and TCRdb retains in-frame clones only, with some absent. The profile shows under 150,000 clones, roughly four fifths of them singletons. The time point is: blood 2 weeks post-SBRT. Specified treatment: 15 Gy SBRT to primary tumor, nephrectomy 4 weeks later. Sequencing used blood, obtained from a patient whose treatment included radiotherapy and nephrectomy. The receptors were sampled from a woman aged 60-75 years with renal cell carcinoma.

The CDR3 DNA reads TGCGCCAGCCGTACAGAAAGGAGAGGCTACACCTTC. Its protein product is CASRTERRGYTF. The chain recombines TRBV5-1 with TRBJ1-2; the D is unclear. V lost 7 bases and J 8 bases, leaving 15 bases between the germline ends. CDR1 is SGHRS, CDR2 YFSETQ, per germline. This CDR3 comprises 12 residues.

V is TRBV4-3 and J is TRBJ2-6; a weak D match, TRBD1 (6 bases). The CDR3 is 16 residues long. The ends were cut back, 4 bases at V and 0 bases at J, with 10 bases in the middle. Looked up from germline, CDR1 is LGHNA and CDR2 is YSLEER. The CDR3: CASSRTVSSGANVLTF. The DNA of the CDR3 is TGCGCCAGCAGCCGGACAGTTTCCTCTGGGGCCAACGTCCTGACTTTC.

This clone appeared a few times. V gene TRBV6-5 combines with J gene TRBJ1-1; D is unclear. CDR3 length: 13 amino acids. The ends were cut back, 2 bases at V and 1 base at J, with 5 bases in the middle. Germline-derived CDR1 and CDR2 are MNHEY and SVGAGI. In DNA, the CDR3 is TGTGCCAGCAGTTACACAAGGAACACTGAAGCTTTCTTT. Amino acids: CASSYTRNTEAFF.

The chain carries TRBV19 and TRBJ1-5; 8 bases agree with TRBD1. This CDR3 comprises 13 residues. The junction had 4 bases not matched to a gene; V was cut back by 9 bases and J by 3 bases. The germline V gene encodes CDR1 LNHDA and CDR2 SQIVND (reference sequence). The CDR3 DNA reads TGTGCCAGCAGACAGGGGTTCAATCAGCCCCAGCATTTT. Protein sequence: CASRQGFNQPQHF.

The chain couples TRBV14 to TRBJ2-7; D perhaps matches TRBD2 (5 bases). Germline CDR1 is SGHDN and CDR2 is FVKESK. The CDR3 extends over 14 amino acids. Trimming took 4 bases from V and 0 from J, leaving 10 bases between them. This CDR3 reads CASSPGLSSYEQYF. As DNA, the CDR3 is TGTGCCAGCAGCCCCGGACTGAGCTCCTACGAGCAGTACTTC. The full variable domain, completed using reference TRBV14 and TRBJ2-7, is EAGVTQFPSHSVIEKGQTVTLRCDPISGHDNLYWYRRVMGKEIKFLLHFVKESKQDESGMPNNRFLAERTGGTYSTLKVQPAELEDSGVYFCASSPGLSSYEQYFGPGTRLTVT.

The chain has TRBV11-2 and TRBJ1-2; weak D call: TRBD1 (5 bases). V lost 6 bases, J lost 10 bases, and 24 bases lay in between. CDR3 length: 15 amino acids. CDR1 is SGHAT and CDR2 is FQNNGV in the germline V gene. CDR3 sequence reads: CASRDSLRQGQPYTF. The CDR3 DNA follows: TGTGCCAGCAGGGACTCACTACGGCAGGGCCAGCCCTACACCTTC.

J is TRBJ1-1 and V is TRBV28; tentative D call: TRBD1 (5 bases). The CDR3 extends over 14 amino acids. The V gene's germline CDR1 is MDHEN and CDR2 SYDVKM. The V and J ends lost 7 bases and 4 bases respectively, with 16 bases between them. The CDR3 protein is CASTLWGTSTEAFF. CDR3 DNA sequence: TGTGCCAGCACCCTATGGGGGACGAGCACTGAAGCTTTCTTT.

This clone has only one observation. The V and J genes are TRBV19 and TRBJ1-1, with unresolved D. The CDR3 covers 18 residues. V was trimmed by 7 bases and J by 3 bases, leaving 27 bases between them. The germline gives CDR1 LNHDA, CDR2 SQIVND (reference sequence). This chain's CDR3 is CASTPIGGRTALYTEAFF. The CDR3, as DNA: TGTGCCAGTACTCCAATAGGCGGCAGGACCGCCCTCTACACTGAAGCTTTCTTT.

The chain combines TRBV15 with TRBJ2-6, with 9 bases matching TRBD1. Germline values: CDR1 LNHNV, CDR2 YYDKDF (reference sequence). The ends lost 11 bases at V and 3 bases at J; junction bases unmatched: 8. CDR3 length: 15 amino acids. CDR3 coding DNA: TGTGCCTCCGAACACAGGGGGCTTGGGGCCAACGTCCTGACTTTC. Protein: CASEHRGLGANVLTF.

The rearrangement joins TRBV19 to TRBJ2-7; 10 bases fit TRBD2. From germline, CDR1 is LNHDA and CDR2 SQIVND (reference sequence). V lost 8 bases and J lost 6; bases outside the gene matches: 7. CDR3 length: 13 residues. CDR3 in DNA: TGTGCCAGTGAGGTGAAGCGGGGGGGCGAGCAGTACTTC. This codes for CASEVKRGGEQYF.

The chain has TRBV7-9 and TRBJ2-1, with 8 bases matching TRBD1. The CDR3 is 14 residues long. Germline V gives CDR1 SEHNR, CDR2 FQNEAQ (reference sequence). V lost 5 bases and J lost 10; bases outside the gene matches: 10. In DNA form, the CDR3 reads TGTGCCAGCAGCCACGGACAGGGAACCCACGAGCAGTTCTTC. It is translated as CASSHGQGTHEQFF.

The chain couples TRBV9 to TRBJ2-1; 12 positions agree with TRBD2. V trimming: 4 bases; J trimming: 0 bases; junction bases outside the gene matches: 14. Germline CDR1 reads SGDLS; CDR2 reads YYNGEE. This CDR3 is 20 amino acids long. The CDR3 region has the DNA TGTGCCAGCAGCTCCCGCTCCGGGACTAGCGGGCTAAGCTCCTACAATGAGCAGTTCTTC. Translating gives CASSSRSGTSGLSSYNEQFF.

A remark on this clone: The junction shows a germline mismatch at one end, possibly a read error. The chain carries TRBV5-4 and TRBJ2-5, with 9 positions matching TRBD2. Gene TRBJ2-7 matches the end of the DNA better, so the J call may be wrong. The CDR3 runs 15 residues. Germline-derived CDR1 and CDR2 are SGHNT and YYREEE (reference sequence). The DNA of the CDR3 is TGTGCCAGCAGCTTGAGCGGGACTAGCTCCCACGAGCAGTACTTC. It codes for CASSLSGTSSHEQYF.

DNA for the CDR3: TGTGCCAGCTCACCCGATTTGTCAGAGACCCAGTACTTC. Residues: CASSPDLSETQYF. The chain links TRBV18 to TRBJ2-5; unclear D gene. V dropped 3 bases and J dropped 4 bases, with 9 bases sitting between them. There are 13 residues in the CDR3. CDR1 KGHSH and CDR2 LQKENI come from the germline V gene.

The CDR3 coding sequence is TGTGCCAGCAACCCGGGCGCTGAATCTGGCTACACCTTC. Translating gives CASNPGAESGYTF. The chain recombines TRBV5-5 with TRBJ1-2; D call uncertain. Trimming removed 6 bases at V and 7 bases at J, with 16 bases between. Germline values: CDR1 SGHKS, CDR2 YYEKEE (reference sequence). The CDR3 loop spans 13 amino acids.